A selection of T cell receptor beta chains follows, all from one sample in a study of cytotoxic CD8 clonotypes in ibrutinib-treated CLL. This table comes from immunoSEQ multiplex PCR, and its TCRdb copy is limited to in-frame clones, with some not included. Found here are about 140,000 clones, under 95% of them singletons; the top ten hold less than 14%. The sequencing used PBMCs, collected after 12 months of ibrutinib treatment. The receptors stem from a human donor with chronic lymphocytic leukemia. The CDR3 runs from the conserved cysteine through the conserved F or W. D genes are given only for firm matches. Only some rows state a clone size, as once, few, many or a class for expanded clones.

D,size,V,J,DNA,CDR3
-,-,TRBV28,TRBJ2-6,TGTGCCAGCAGTTCGACAGGGACTAGGGACTCTGGGGCCAACGTCCTGACTTTC,CASSSTGTRDSGANVLTF
TRBD1,-,TRBV6-6,TRBJ2-3,TGTGCCACCCAACAGGGGGGACTTAGCACAGATACGCAGTATTTT,CATQQGGLSTDTQYF
-,-,TRBV11-2,TRBJ2-7,TGTGCCAGCAGCCCGTTTTACGAGCAGTACTTC,CASSPFYEQYF
TRBD1,-,TRBV10-3,TRBJ2-1,TGTGCCATCAGTCTTGGTTCGGGACAGGGGGCGCTGGTTGAGCAGTTCTTC,CAISLGSGQGALVEQFF
-,-,TRBV29-1,TRBJ2-7,TGCAGCGTTCAAGGGATGGGTTACGAGCAGTACTTC,CSVQGMGYEQYF
-,-,TRBV27,TRBJ2-7,TGTGCCAGCTCCCGCCCAGGGAACTACGAGCAGTACTTC,CASSRPGNYEQYF
TRBD1,-,TRBV7-6,TRBJ2-7,TGTGCCAGCAGCTTAGACGACAGGGGGAACTACGAGCAGTACTTC,CASSLDDRGNYEQYF
-,-,TRBV29-1,TRBJ1-5,TGCAGCGTTGAATTCCCAGGGGCAAGCAATCAGCCCCAGCATTTT,CSVEFPGASNQPQHF
-,once,TRBV4-2,TRBJ2-7,TGTGCCAGCAGCCACGCGAAAGCGGAGCTCTCCTACGAGCAGTACTTC,CASSHAKAELSYEQYF
-,-,TRBV6-4,TRBJ2-7,TGTGCCAGCAGTGAAAGTAATTCAGGGGTCTCCTACGAGCAGTACTTC,CASSESNSGVSYEQYF
-,-,TRBV28,TRBJ1-5,TGTGCCAGCAGTGGTTCATCTGGATTGAGTCAGCCCCAGCATTTT,CASSGSSGLSQPQHF
-,-,TRBV11-3,TRBJ2-1,TGTGCCAGCAGCTGGCCGGGTTACAATAATGAGCAGTTCTTC,CASSWPGYNNEQFF
TRBD1,-,TRBV11-3,TRBJ2-2,TGTGCCAGCAGGGAGACAGGGGTACGCACCGGGGAGCTGTTTTTT,CASRETGVRTGELFF
-,-,TRBV4-1,TRBJ2-5,TGCGCCAGCAGCCAAGAGCCAGGGATAGAGACCCAGTACTTC,CASSQEPGIETQYF
TRBD2,-,TRBV5-4,TRBJ2-3,TGTGCCAGCAGCTTAAGGCTAGCGGGAGGTACAGATACGCAGTATTTT,CASSLRLAGGTDTQYF
-,-,TRBV6-5,TRBJ2-7,TGTGCCAGCAGTTACGGACTTGCCTACGAGCAGTACTTC,CASSYGLAYEQYF
-,-,TRBV27,TRBJ2-1,TGTGCCAGCAGTCACCTCAACCGTCTACAGAACAATGAGCAGTTCTTC,CASSHLNRLQNNEQFF
-,-,TRBV5-4,TRBJ2-5,TGTGCCAGCGGACTCGAAGGGGGGACAGAGACCCAGTACTTC,CASGLEGGTETQYF
-,once,TRBV2,TRBJ2-6,TGTGCCAGCAGATCTCTTTTGGGCAATGGGGCCAACGTCCTGACTTTC,CASRSLLGNGANVLTF
TRBD1,-,TRBV13,TRBJ2-7,TGTGCCAGCAACGGACAGGGGGAATCCTACGAGCAGTACTTC,CASNGQGESYEQYF
-,-,TRBV6-4,TRBJ2-2,TGTGCCAGCAGTGACCGCGGCGGCTTCAACACCGGGGAGCTGTTTTTT,CASSDRGGFNTGELFF
TRBD1,-,TRBV7-2,TRBJ1-5,TGTGCCAGCGGGGACAGTAGCAATCAGCCCCAGCATTTT,CASGDSSNQPQHF